This T cell receptor beta chain derives from a study of regulatory T cells in long-lasting Graves disease. The CDR3 loop spans 13 amino acids. Germline assignment: CDR1 GTSNPN and CDR2 SVGIG (reference sequence). Losses at the gene ends were 3 bases for V and 3 bases for J; bases not matched to a gene: 4. The sample holds a few counts of this clonotype. Its antigen is unknown. Study results and limitations: Persistent disease preferred TRBV28, TRBJ1-2 and TRBJ2-5. The analysis examined peripheral blood only and excluded thyroid tissue. Persistent-disease Graves' patients showed less TCR diversity than new cases.

The time point was: persistent/refractory GD, antithyroid drugs over 5 years with positive TRAb. The TCR library was made from RNA extracted from PBMCs. It was American Thyroid Association guidelines that determined Graves' disease diagnosis. Through Arm-PCR of CDR3 regions and iRepertoire HTBI primers, TCR beta libraries were built. TCRdb recomputed calls from the multiplex PCR reads with MiXCR, one row per CDR3 protein. The sample includes about 450,000 distinct CDR3 sequences, about 25% seen only once; the top ten take approximately 25%. This clonotype was sampled from a female donor with Graves disease. The sample was peripheral blood mononuclear cells (PBMCs), taken when the disease was refractory, from a patient treated with antithyroid drugs. This chain joins TRBV30 and TRBJ1-1, with TRBD1 matching 7 bases. For the CDR3, the DNA is TGTGCCTGGAGCCGGGACAGCGACACTGAAGCTTTCTTT. This translates into CAWSRDSDTEAFF.